Listed below are T cell receptor beta chains from one sample, sequenced in a study of graft-versus-host responses after intestinal transplantation. The table came from immunoSEQ multiplex PCR; TCRdb's copy has only in-frame clones and leaves some out. Among around 25,000 clones listed, 40% were seen once. The source was alloreactive CD4+ T cells from a mixed lymphocyte reaction culture, collected before intestinal transplant. The source is a human patient who received an intestinal transplant. Both conserved end residues are part of each CDR3. D genes are given only for firm matches. The size field is filled for only some rows; it gives once, few, many or a size class.

CDR3 length	V gene	D gene	clone size	J gene	CDR3 protein	CDR3 DNA
14	TRBV7-2	.	.	TRBJ2-1	CASSLIYLLNEQFF	TGTGCCAGCTCACTGATTTACCTTTTGAATGAGCAGTTCTTC
14	TRBV5-5	.	few	TRBJ2-3	CASSLRAATDTQYF	TGTGCCAGCAGCTTGCGAGCGGCCACAGATACGCAGTATTTT
15	TRBV19	.	few	TRBJ1-6	CASSETTANNSPLHF	TGTGCCAGTAGTGAGACGACAGCTAATAATTCACCCCTCCACTTT
14	TRBV6-1	.	.	TRBJ2-7	CASSEGSSSYEQYF	TGTGCCAGCAGTGAAGGTTCCAGCTCCTACGAGCAGTACTTC
19	TRBV5-5	TRBD2	.	TRBJ2-3	CASSLLGGGVGGRTDTQYF	TGTGCCAGCAGCTTGTTGGGTGGGGGGGTTGGCGGACGCACAGATACGCAGTATTTT
14	TRBV27	TRBD2	.	TRBJ2-2	CASSSGLVAGELFF	TGTGCCAGCAGTTCGGGACTAGTGGCCGGGGAGCTGTTTTTT
15	TRBV4-1	.	.	TRBJ1-4	CASSQDVRTNEKLFF	TGCGCCAGCAGCCAAGATGTGAGAACTAATGAAAAACTGTTTTTT
12	TRBV6-5	.	.	TRBJ2-1	CASRGRYNEQFF	TGTGCCAGCCGCGGCCGGTACAATGAGCAGTTCTTC
14	TRBV5-8	.	few	TRBJ2-5	CASSPLGVQETQYF	TGTGCCAGCAGCCCGCTGGGAGTCCAAGAGACCCAGTACTTC
14	TRBV6-6	.	.	TRBJ2-3	CASSYSGLTDTQYF	TGTGCCAGCAGTTACTCGGGACTTACAGATACGCAGTATTTT
15	TRBV7-9	.	.	TRBJ2-3	CASSLAGVRTDTQYF	TGTGCCAGCAGCTTAGCGGGAGTAAGGACAGATACGCAGTATTTT
15	TRBV5-1	TRBD1	.	TRBJ2-5	CASRRTGALWETQYF	TGCGCCAGCAGAAGGACAGGGGCCCTATGGGAGACCCAGTACTTC
15	TRBV7-9	.	few	TRBJ1-6	CASSLVDTPNSPLHF	TGTGCCAGCAGCTTAGTGGACACGCCAAACTCACCCCTCCACTTT
17	TRBV19	.	.	TRBJ2-1	CASSIGSLVYTRIEQFF	TGTGCCAGTAGTATAGGTTCCCTGGTCTATACCCGAATTGAGCAGTTCTTC
17	TRBV27	.	few	TRBJ2-7	CASSLSYASVSSYEQYF	TGTGCCAGCAGTTTAAGCTATGCTAGCGTGAGCTCCTACGAGCAGTACTTC
16	TRBV4-2	.	few	TRBJ1-2	CASSHPLGGRVYGYTF	TGTGCCAGCAGCCACCCCCTAGGGGGGAGGGTCTATGGCTACACCTTC
15	TRBV7-9	TRBD2	few	TRBJ2-1	CASTHLAGGADEQFF	TGTGCCAGCACCCATTTGGCCGGGGGGGCCGATGAGCAGTTCTTC
15	TRBV4-2	.	few	TRBJ2-3	CASSQDGTPTDTQYF	TGTGCCAGCAGCCAAGATGGCACCCCTACAGATACGCAGTATTTT
15	TRBV4-2	.	few	TRBJ2-7	CASSQAAGAFYEQYF	TGTGCCAGCAGCCAAGCCGCGGGGGCCTTCTACGAGCAGTACTTC
15	TRBV6-1	TRBD2	.	TRBJ2-3	CASRTGTSGTDTQYF	TGTGCCAGCAGGACCGGGACTAGCGGCACAGATACGCAGTATTTT
16	TRBV6-5	TRBD2	.	TRBJ2-2	CASSYSRTSWTGELFF	TGTGCCAGCAGTTACTCTAGGACTAGTTGGACCGGGGAGCTGTTTTTT
15	TRBV9	.	.	TRBJ1-3	CASSVAPQAGNTIYF	TGTGCCAGCAGCGTAGCTCCGCAGGCTGGAAACACCATATATTTT
16	TRBV9	TRBD1	.	TRBJ2-3	CASSVVGGQGTDTQYF	TGTGCCAGCAGCGTAGTAGGGGGACAGGGGACAGATACGCAGTATTTT
15	TRBV5-1	TRBD2	few	TRBJ2-2	CASGGESTNTGELFF	TGCGCCAGCGGGGGGGAATCTACGAACACCGGGGAGCTGTTTTTT
12	TRBV6-5	.	few	TRBJ1-2	CASSSEYYGYTF	TGTGCCAGCAGTTCAGAATACTATGGCTACACCTTC
17	TRBV7-2	.	.	TRBJ1-6	CASSLTGPGVYNSPLHF	TGTGCCAGCAGCTTAACCGGACCGGGGGTCTATAATTCACCCCTCCACTTT
19	TRBV29-1	TRBD1	.	TRBJ2-3	CSVRAGTGVLFSTTDTQYF	TGCAGCGTCCGAGCGGGGACAGGGGTGCTATTTAGTACGACAGATACGCAGTATTTT
16	TRBV28	TRBD2	few	TRBJ2-4	CASSLVTSGLINIQYF	TGTGCCAGCAGTTTAGTGACTAGCGGGCTGATAAACATTCAGTACTTC
18	TRBV2	TRBD2	.	TRBJ2-7	CASSDLGVAGGPSYEQYF	TGTGCCAGCAGTGACCTTGGGGTAGCGGGAGGACCCTCCTACGAGCAGTACTTC
13	TRBV19	.	.	TRBJ1-5	CASSMVLRMPQHF	TGTGCCAGTAGTATGGTCCTCAGAATGCCCCAGCATTTT
16	TRBV4-3	.	.	TRBJ2-7	CASSQRTTATSYEQYF	TGCGCCAGCAGCCAACGGACAACGGCTACCTCCTACGAGCAGTACTTC
16	TRBV19	TRBD2	.	TRBJ2-7	CASSIVGGTLAYEQYF	TGTGCCAGTAGTATCGTGGGAGGGACCCTGGCCTACGAGCAGTACTTC
11	TRBV6-6	.	.	TRBJ1-4	CASSVGVKLFF	TGTGCCAGCAGTGTCGGGGTAAAACTGTTTTTT
14	TRBV6-5	.	.	TRBJ1-1	CASSYSSMNTEAFF	TGTGCCAGCAGTTACTCGTCCATGAACACTGAAGCTTTCTTT
11	TRBV18	TRBD1	few	TRBJ1-1	CASSPDREAFF	TGTGCCAGCTCACCGGACAGGGAAGCTTTCTTT
15	TRBV7-2	.	.	TRBJ2-7	CASSIAALSSYEQYF	TGTGCCAGCAGTATAGCGGCCCTAAGCTCCTACGAGCAGTACTTC
13	TRBV2	.	.	TRBJ2-5	CASSPARIGTQYF	TGTGCCAGCAGCCCCGCTAGGATAGGGACCCAGTACTTC
14	TRBV2	TRBD1	.	TRBJ1-1	CASSVQGTYTEAFF	TGTGCCAGCAGTGTACAGGGGACGTACACTGAAGCTTTCTTT
15	TRBV25-1	TRBD1	few	TRBJ2-3	CASSSRQGRADTQYF	TGTGCCAGCAGTTCACGACAGGGTAGAGCAGATACGCAGTATTTT
15	TRBV6-6	.	few	TRBJ2-1	CASSPDFPLYNEQFF	TGTGCCAGCAGTCCCGACTTTCCCCTCTACAATGAGCAGTTCTTC
15	TRBV6-1	TRBD2	.	TRBJ2-3	CASNPSGRAPDTQYF	TGTGCCAGCAACCCGAGCGGGAGGGCCCCAGATACGCAGTATTTT
21	TRBV19	TRBD2	few	TRBJ2-1	CASSDLTFGVAGGSSYNEQFF	TGTGCCAGTAGTGACCTTACGTTTGGGGTAGCGGGAGGGAGCTCCTACAATGAGCAGTTCTTC
15	TRBV5-1	.	.	TRBJ2-3	CASNSDPGRPDTQYF	TGCGCCAGCAATTCGGATCCAGGTCGACCAGATACGCAGTATTTT
11	TRBV20-1	.	few	TRBJ2-4	CSARRRSIQYF	TGCAGTGCTAGGCGGAGGAGCATTCAGTACTTC
14	TRBV9	.	.	TRBJ2-7	CASSVSDRFYEQYF	TGTGCCAGCAGCGTGTCCGACAGATTCTACGAGCAGTACTTC